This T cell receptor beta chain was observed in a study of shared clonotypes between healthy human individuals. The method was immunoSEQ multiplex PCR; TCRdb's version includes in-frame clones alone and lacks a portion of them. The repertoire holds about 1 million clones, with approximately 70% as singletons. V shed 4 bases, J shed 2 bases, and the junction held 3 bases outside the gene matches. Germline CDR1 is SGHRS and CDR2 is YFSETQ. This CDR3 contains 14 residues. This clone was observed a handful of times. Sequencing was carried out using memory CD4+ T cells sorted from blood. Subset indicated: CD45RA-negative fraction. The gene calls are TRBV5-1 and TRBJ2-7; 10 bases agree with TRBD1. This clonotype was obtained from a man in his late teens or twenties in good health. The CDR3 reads CASSAGQGAYEQYF. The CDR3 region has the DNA TGCGCCAGCAGCGCAGGACAGGGGGCCTACGAGCAGTACTTC.